This T cell receptor (beta chain) was recorded in a study of T cells in localized non-small cell lung cancer. The CDR3 spans 15 residues. Trimming removed 4 bases from V and 0 bases from J, with 11 bases in between. Germline V gives CDR1 SGHTS, CDR2 YDEGEE. Here immunoSEQ multiplex PCR was the method, and the copy in TCRdb shows in-frame clones only, minus some. Of around 92,000 clones listed, under 95% are singletons. The chain couples TRBV5-8 to TRBJ2-1; D is possibly TRBD1 (5 bases). This receptor was identified in a woman between 35 and 70 years old with stage II squamous cell lung carcinoma. The material sequenced was PBMCs, taken before any cancer treatment. The CDR3 nucleotides read TGTGCCAGCAGCCAACTGCAGGGCTCCTACAATGAGCAGTTCTTC. This codes for CASSQLQGSYNEQFF.